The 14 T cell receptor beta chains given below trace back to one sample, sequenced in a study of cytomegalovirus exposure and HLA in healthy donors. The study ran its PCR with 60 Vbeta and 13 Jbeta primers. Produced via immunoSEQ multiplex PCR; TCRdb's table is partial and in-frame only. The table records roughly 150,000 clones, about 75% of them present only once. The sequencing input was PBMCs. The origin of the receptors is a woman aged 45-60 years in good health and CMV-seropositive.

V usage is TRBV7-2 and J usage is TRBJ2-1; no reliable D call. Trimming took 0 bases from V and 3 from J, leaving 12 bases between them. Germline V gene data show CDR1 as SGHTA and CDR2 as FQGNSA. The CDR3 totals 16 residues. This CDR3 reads CASSLAPFTYYNEQFF. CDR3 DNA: TGTGCCAGCAGCTTAGCACCGTTCACCTACTACAATGAGCAGTTCTTC.

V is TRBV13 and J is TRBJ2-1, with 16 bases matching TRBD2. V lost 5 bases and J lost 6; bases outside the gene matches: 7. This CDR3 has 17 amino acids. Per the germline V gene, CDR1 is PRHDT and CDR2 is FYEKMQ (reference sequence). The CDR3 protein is CASSTAGLAGGLNEQFF. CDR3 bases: TGTGCCAGCAGCACCGCGGGACTAGCGGGGGGGCTCAATGAGCAGTTCTTC.

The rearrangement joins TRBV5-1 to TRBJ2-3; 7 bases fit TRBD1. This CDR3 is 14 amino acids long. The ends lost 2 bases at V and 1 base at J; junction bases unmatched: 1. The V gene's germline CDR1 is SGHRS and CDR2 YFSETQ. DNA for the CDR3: TGCGCCAGCAGCTTTCAGGGGGGCACAGATACGCAGTATTTT. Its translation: CASSFQGGTDTQYF.

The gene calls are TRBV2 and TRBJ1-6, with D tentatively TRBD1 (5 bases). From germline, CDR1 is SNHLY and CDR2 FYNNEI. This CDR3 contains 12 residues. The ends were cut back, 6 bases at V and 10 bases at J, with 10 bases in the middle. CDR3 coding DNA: TGTGCCAGCAGGCAGGAGGGGTCACCCCTCCACTTT. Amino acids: CASRQEGSPLHF.

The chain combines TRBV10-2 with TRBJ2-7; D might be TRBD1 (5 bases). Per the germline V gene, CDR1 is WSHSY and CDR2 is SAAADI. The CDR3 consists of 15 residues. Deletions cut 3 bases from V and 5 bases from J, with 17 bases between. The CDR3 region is CASSEYVLGQDEQYF. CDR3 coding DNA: TGCGCCAGCAGTGAATACGTTTTGGGGCAGGACGAGCAGTACTTC.

The chain's CDR3 is CASSKTGTETQYF. The CDR3 nucleotides are TGTGCCAGCAGCAAGACAGGGACAGAGACCCAGTACTTC. V gene TRBV7-2 combines with J gene TRBJ2-5; 7 positions agree with TRBD1. J lost 4 bases, V lost 5 bases, and 4 bases had no gene match. Germline V gene sequence: CDR1 SGHTA, CDR2 FQGNSA. This CDR3 comprises 13 residues.

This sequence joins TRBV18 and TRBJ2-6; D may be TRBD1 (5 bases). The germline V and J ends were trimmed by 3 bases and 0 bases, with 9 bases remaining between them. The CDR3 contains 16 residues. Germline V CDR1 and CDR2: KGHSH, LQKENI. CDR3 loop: CASSPPGHSGANVLTF. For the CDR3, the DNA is TGTGCCAGCTCACCTCCAGGGCACTCTGGGGCCAACGTCCTGACTTTC.

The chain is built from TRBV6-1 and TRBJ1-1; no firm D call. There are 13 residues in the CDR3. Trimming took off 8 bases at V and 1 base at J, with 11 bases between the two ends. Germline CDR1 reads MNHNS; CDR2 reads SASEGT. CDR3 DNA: TGTGCCAGCCGTGGCCCTAAGAACACTGAAGCTTTCTTT. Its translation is CASRGPKNTEAFF.

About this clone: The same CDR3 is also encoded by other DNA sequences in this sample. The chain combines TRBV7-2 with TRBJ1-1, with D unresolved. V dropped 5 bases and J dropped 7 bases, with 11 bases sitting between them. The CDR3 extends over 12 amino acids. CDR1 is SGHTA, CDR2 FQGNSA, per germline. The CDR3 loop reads CASSPYAGEAFF. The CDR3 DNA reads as TGTGCCAGCAGCCCCTATGCGGGTGAAGCTTTCTTT.

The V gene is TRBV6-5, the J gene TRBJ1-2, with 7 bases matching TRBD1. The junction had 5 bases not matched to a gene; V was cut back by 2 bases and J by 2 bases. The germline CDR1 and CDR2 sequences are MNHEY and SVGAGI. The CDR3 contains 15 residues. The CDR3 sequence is CASSYMGTANYGYTF. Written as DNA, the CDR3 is TGTGCCAGCAGTTACATGGGGACAGCCAACTATGGCTACACCTTC.

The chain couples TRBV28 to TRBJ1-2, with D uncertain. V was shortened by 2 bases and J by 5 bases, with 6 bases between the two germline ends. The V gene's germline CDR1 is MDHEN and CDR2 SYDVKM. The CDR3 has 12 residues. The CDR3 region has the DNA TGTGCCAGCAGTTTACGCACATATGGCTACACCTTC. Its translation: CASSLRTYGYTF.

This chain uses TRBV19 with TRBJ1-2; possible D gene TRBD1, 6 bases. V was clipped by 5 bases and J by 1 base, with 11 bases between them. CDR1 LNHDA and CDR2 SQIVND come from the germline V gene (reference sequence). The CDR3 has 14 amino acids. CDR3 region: CASSSQGFNYGYTF. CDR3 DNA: TGTGCCAGTAGTTCACAGGGATTTAACTATGGCTACACCTTC.

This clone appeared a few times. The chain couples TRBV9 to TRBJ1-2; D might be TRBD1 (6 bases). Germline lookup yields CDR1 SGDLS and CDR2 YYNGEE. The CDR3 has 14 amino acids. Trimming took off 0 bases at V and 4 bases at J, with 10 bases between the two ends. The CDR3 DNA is TGTGCCAGCAGCGTAGATCTACAGGGCTATGGCTACACCTTC. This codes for CASSVDLQGYGYTF.

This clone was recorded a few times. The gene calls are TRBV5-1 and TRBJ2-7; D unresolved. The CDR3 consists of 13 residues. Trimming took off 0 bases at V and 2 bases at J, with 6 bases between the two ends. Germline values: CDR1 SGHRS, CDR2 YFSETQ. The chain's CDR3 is CASSLVTPYEQYF. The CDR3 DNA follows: TGCGCCAGCAGCTTGGTGACACCCTACGAGCAGTACTTC. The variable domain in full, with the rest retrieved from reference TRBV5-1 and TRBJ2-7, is KAGVTQTPRYLIKTRGQQVTLSCSPISGHRSVSWYQQTPGQGLQFLFEYFSETQRNKGNFPGRFSGRQFSNSRSEMNVSTLELGDSALYLCASSLVTPYEQYFGPGTRLTVT.